This is a list of T cell receptor beta chains from one sample in a study of T cells in Graves' hyperthyroidism and ophthalmopathy. Each CDR3 protein is one row after TCRdb ran MiXCR on the multiplex PCR reads. The data contain about half a million distinct CDR3 sequences, 20% to 25% of them seen just once; the ten biggest clones take up roughly 29%. The specimen sequenced was blood. All receptors come from a man in his late teens or twenties with Graves' hyperthyroidism. The CDR3 runs from the conserved cysteine through the conserved F or W. The order of the fields is clone size, V gene, J gene, D gene, CDR3 protein, CDR3 DNA. The D gene is left open where the match is weak. Expanded clones get a size class; other rows say once, few or many, or leave the size out.

>few|TRBV5-1|TRBJ1-1|TRBD1
CASSPGTGGLSAEAFF
TGCGCCAGCAGCCCTGGGACAGGGGGGCTGAGCGCTGAAGCTTTCTTT
>.|TRBV13|TRBJ2-7|TRBD1
CASSPWTGTDDEQYF
TGTGCCAGCAGCCCTTGGACAGGGACCGACGACGAGCAGTACTTC
>once|TRBV6-1|TRBJ2-5|TRBD1
CASSQKGQQETQYF
TGTGCCAGCAGTCAGAAGGGACAGCAAGAGACCCAGTACTTC
>once|TRBV15|TRBJ1-1|.
CATSKLQGWDTEAFF
TGTGCCACCAGCAAACTACAAGGATGGGACACTGAAGCTTTCTTT
>.|TRBV28|TRBJ2-7|TRBD2
CASMGAGGPRAYEQYF
TGTGCCAGCATGGGTGCGGGAGGGCCTAGAGCCTACGAGCAGTACTTC
>.|TRBV6-5|TRBJ1-2|.
CASSYGVRGYGYTF
TGTGCCAGCAGTTACGGGGTCCGGGGCTATGGTTACACCTTC
>few|TRBV4-1|TRBJ2-5|TRBD1
CASSRAGQGKETQYF
TGCGCCAGCAGCCGAGCGGGACAGGGGAAAGAGACCCAGTACTTC
>.|TRBV3-1|TRBJ2-5|TRBD2
CASSLRGVRDQYF
TGTGCCAGCAGCCTGCGGGGGGTGCGAGACCAGTACTTC
>.|TRBV30|TRBJ1-5|TRBD1
CAWSPTGLSNQPQHF
TGTGCCTGGAGCCCGACAGGGTTGAGTAATCAGCCCCAGCATTTT
>many|TRBV12-3/TRBV12-4|TRBJ2-5|.
CASSSPRTEETQYF
TGTGCCAGCAGTTCTCCCAGGACAGAAGAGACCCAGTACTTC
>.|TRBV20-1|TRBJ2-5|.
CSARDLRQAQETQYF
TGCAGTGCTAGAGATTTGCGGCAGGCTCAAGAGACCCAGTACTTC
>many|TRBV28|TRBJ1-2|TRBD1
CASRETGRAGYTF
TGTGCCAGCAGAGAGACAGGGAGGGCTGGCTACACCTTC
>many|TRBV28|TRBJ2-5|TRBD1
CASSRDRATQETQYF
TGTGCCAGCAGCCGGGACAGGGCCACCCAAGAGACCCAGTACTTC
>many|TRBV19|TRBJ2-7|.
CATTGTYSYEQYF
TGTGCCACCACGGGAACTTACAGCTACGAGCAGTACTTC
>few|TRBV18|TRBJ2-7|TRBD2
CASSPPTSGGAPYEQYF
TGTGCCAGCTCACCACCGACTAGCGGGGGGGCCCCCTACGAGCAGTACTTC
>many|TRBV12-3/TRBV12-4|TRBJ1-5|.
CASSPGRQSNQPQHF
TGTGCCAGCAGTCCAGGACGGCAAAGCAATCAGCCCCAGCATTTT